Listed below are T cell receptor beta chains from one sample, sequenced in a study of OX40 agonist ivuxolimab in advanced cancers. Sequencing was performed with immunoSEQ multiplex PCR; in TCRdb, only in-frame clones are kept and a portion is missing. The sample consists of approximately 74,000 clones, just under 95% of them appearing once. The sample in question was CD4+ or CD8+ T cells sorted from blood, obtained in a trial of the OX40 agonist ivuxolimab. These TCRs come from an adult with an advanced solid tumor such as melanoma, head and neck, liver or kidney cancer. CDR3s include the opening cysteine and the closing phenylalanine or tryptophan. D genes are given only for firm matches. The size field is filled for only some rows; it gives once, few, many or a size class.

abundance | j_gene | v_gene | d_gene | CDR3aa | CDR3nt
NA | TRBJ2-7 | TRBV10-3 | TRBD1 | CAISESGRDRGSYEQYF | TGTGCCATCAGTGAGTCCGGCCGGGACAGGGGATCCTACGAGCAGTACTTC
NA | TRBJ2-7 | TRBV6-1 | NA | CASSEDPGSISYEQYF | TGTGCCAGCAGTGAAGACCCTGGGAGCATATCCTACGAGCAGTACTTC
NA | TRBJ1-4 | TRBV5-4 | NA | CASSLWGGGSNEKLFF | TGTGCCAGCAGCTTGTGGGGGGGCGGCTCTAATGAAAAACTGTTTTTT
NA | TRBJ2-7 | TRBV28 | NA | CASSPNPYEQYF | TGTGCCAGCAGTCCAAACCCGTACGAGCAGTACTTC
NA | TRBJ1-1 | TRBV18 | NA | CASSTQGPGTEAFF | TGTGCCAGCTCAACCCAGGGGCCGGGCACTGAAGCTTTCTTT
NA | TRBJ2-7 | TRBV6-5 | TRBD2 | CASRSGVISEQYF | TGTGCCAGCAGGAGCGGGGTTATCTCCGAGCAGTACTTC
NA | TRBJ2-5 | TRBV5-1 | NA | CASSKLSTDQETQYF | TGCGCCAGCAGTAAACTTTCGACCGATCAAGAGACCCAGTACTTC
NA | TRBJ1-2 | TRBV2 | NA | CASSPWAYGYTF | TGTGCCAGCAGTCCTTGGGCCTATGGCTACACCTTC
NA | TRBJ2-5 | TRBV20-1 | NA | CSARVGETQYF | TGCAGTGCTAGGGTGGGGGAGACCCAGTACTTC
NA | TRBJ1-1 | TRBV29-1 | TRBD1 | CSVEKGAPTEAFF | TGCAGCGTTGAAAAGGGGGCGCCCACTGAAGCTTTCTTT
NA | TRBJ1-2 | TRBV6-1 | TRBD1 | CASSSGGRGYGYTF | TGTGCCAGCAGTTCAGGGGGCCGGGGCTATGGCTACACCTTC
NA | TRBJ2-1 | TRBV20-1 | TRBD2 | CSAGGTSGQFF | TGCAGTGCTGGGGGGACTAGCGGGCAGTTCTTC
NA | TRBJ2-1 | TRBV18 | TRBD2 | CASSPRLLAGESSYNEQFF | TGTGCCAGCTCACCACGCCTACTAGCGGGGGAAAGCTCCTACAATGAGCAGTTCTTC
NA | TRBJ2-1 | TRBV10-3 | TRBD2 | CAISATSGSYNEQFF | TGTGCCATCAGCGCAACTAGCGGGAGCTACAATGAGCAGTTCTTC
NA | TRBJ1-5 | TRBV7-6 | NA | CASSLGNGQPQHF | TGTGCCAGCAGCTTAGGAAACGGACAGCCCCAGCATTTT
NA | TRBJ2-6 | TRBV7-3 | NA | CASSPPSSGANVLTF | TGTGCCAGCAGCCCCCCGAGCTCTGGGGCCAACGTCCTGACTTTC
NA | TRBJ2-3 | TRBV29-1 | NA | CSAGDLRGLPDTQYF | TGCAGCGCAGGGGACCTTAGGGGACTCCCAGATACGCAGTATTTT
NA | TRBJ2-3 | TRBV7-2 | NA | CASSSSTDTQYF | TGTGCCAGCAGCTCTAGCACAGATACGCAGTATTTT
NA | TRBJ2-3 | TRBV18 | NA | CASSPRGRGEDTQYF | TGTGCCAGCTCACCCCGGGGCAGGGGAGAGGATACGCAGTATTTT
once | TRBJ2-7 | TRBV7-2 | TRBD2 | CASRSNSAGVSYEQYF | TGTGCCAGTAGGTCGAATTCAGCGGGAGTTAGCTACGAGCAGTACTTC
NA | TRBJ2-1 | TRBV28 | TRBD1 | CASSSQGASSYNEQFF | TGTGCCAGCAGCTCACAGGGGGCAAGCTCCTACAATGAGCAGTTCTTC
NA | TRBJ2-1 | TRBV28 | TRBD2 | CASRGSGSGTTNEQFF | TGTGCCAGCAGGGGGTCGGGTAGCGGGACAACCAATGAGCAGTTCTTC
NA | TRBJ2-5 | TRBV27 | NA | CASSPRKRQETQYF | TGTGCCAGCAGTCCCCGGAAGCGGCAAGAGACCCAGTACTTC
NA | TRBJ2-1 | TRBV30 | TRBD1 | CASQGAGTYNEQFF | TGTGCCTCGCAGGGGGCAGGGACCTACAATGAGCAGTTCTTC
NA | TRBJ1-3 | TRBV9 | TRBD1 | CASSPQGAGNTIYF | TGTGCCAGCAGCCCACAGGGGGCTGGAAACACCATATATTTT
NA | TRBJ2-5 | TRBV6-1 | TRBD2 | CASSEAGLAGGLGGQETQYF | TGTGCCAGCAGTGAAGCGGGACTAGCGGGAGGGCTTGGGGGACAAGAGACCCAGTACTTC
NA | TRBJ2-1 | TRBV9 | TRBD2 | CASSPGLASNEQFF | TGTGCCAGCAGCCCGGGACTAGCGAGCAATGAGCAGTTCTTC
NA | TRBJ2-7 | TRBV9 | TRBD1 | CGLWWDSYEQYF | TGTGGATTGTGGTGGGACAGCTACGAGCAGTACTTC
NA | TRBJ1-4 | TRBV27 | NA | CASSLSGVPYNEKLFF | TGTGCCAGCAGTTTATCAGGGGTCCCTTATAATGAAAAACTGTTTTTT
NA | TRBJ2-3 | TRBV5-1 | NA | CASRGETDTQYF | TGCGCCAGCAGGGGGGAAACAGATACGCAGTATTTT
once | TRBJ1-2 | TRBV4-3 | NA | CASSQALGTNYGYTF | TGCGCCAGCAGCCAAGCGTTAGGTACTAACTATGGCTACACCTTC
NA | TRBJ2-4 | TRBV27 | NA | CASSPGMTQTVIQYF | TGTGCCAGCAGTCCAGGAATGACACAGACGGTCATTCAGTACTTC
NA | TRBJ1-6 | TRBV19 | NA | CASSMEGGDNSPLHF | TGTGCCAGTAGTATGGAGGGAGGTGATAATTCACCCCTCCACTTT